The present T cell receptor beta chain was sequenced within a study of response to subunit inactivated influenza vaccine. CDR1 and CDR2 (germline): SGHAT, FQNNGV. With V trimmed by 4 bases and J by 6 bases, 5 bases remained unmatched. The CDR3 contains 14 residues. TCRdb processed the RT-PCR reads anew with MiXCR; each CDR3 protein has one entry. The table shows 700,000 to 900,000 distinct CDR3 sequences, with about 20% occurring only once. This receptor was obtained from a man in his forties or fifties who received an inactivated influenza vaccine. This material consisted of PBMCs from blood, taken more than 4 days after vaccination. The rearrangement joins TRBV11-2 to TRBJ2-1, with 8 bases lining up with TRBD2. CDR3 bases: TGTGCCAGCAGCTCGGGACTAGAGAGCAATGAGCAGTTCTTC. This encodes CASSSGLESNEQFF.